Each of the 30 T cell receptor beta chains below was sequenced from the same sample in a study of blood T cells in healthy people across ages. Sample-barcoded 5' priming and a J-beta primer mix drove a second PCR of about 7 to 12 cycles. TCRdb ran MiXCR on the 5' RACE reads and lists one entry per CDR3 protein. Here the sample spans around 940,000 distinct CDR3 sequences, roughly half being singletons. Sequenced material: blood. These receptors were obtained from a woman aged 60-75 years in good health.

About this clonotype itself: An end of the junction does not agree with germline; a read error may underlie this. V and J are TRBV20-1 and TRBJ2-5, with D tentatively TRBD2 (6 bases). The CDR3 is 17 amino acids. Germline-derived CDR1 and CDR2 are DFQATT and SNEGSKA (reference sequence). CDR3 in DNA: TGCAGTGCTGAGTATACGGGACTTGAAAGGGGTCGGGAGACCCCGTACTTC. Amino acid sequence: CSAEYTGLERGRETPYF.

This clonotype was counted only a few times. The CDR3, as DNA: TGCGCCAGCAGCTTACCTAGTGACAATGAGCAGTTCTTC. Translated, it gives CASSLPSDNEQFF. The rearrangement uses TRBV5-1 and TRBJ2-1; unclear D gene. V was pared by 2 bases and J by 5 bases, with 8 bases between. The germline gives CDR1 SGHRS, CDR2 YFSETQ. CDR3 length equals 13 residues. The full variable domain, its missing parts supplied by reference TRBV5-1 and TRBJ2-1, is KAGVTQTPRYLIKTRGQQVTLSCSPISGHRSVSWYQQTPGQGLQFLFEYFSETQRNKGNFPGRFSGRQFSNSRSEMNVSTLELGDSALYLCASSLPSDNEQFFGPGTRLTVL.

J is TRBJ1-5 and V is TRBV6-1; D is undetermined. V was clipped by 2 bases and J by 0 bases, with 11 bases between them. The CDR3 contains 16 residues. The V gene's germline CDR1 is MNHNS and CDR2 SASEGT. The CDR3 DNA is TGTGCCAGCAGTGAACTAGCTGGGTATAGCAATCAGCCCCAGCATTTT. This translates into CASSELAGYSNQPQHF.

The table lists this clonotype with a few counts. V gene TRBV20-1 combines with J gene TRBJ2-3; 10 bases fit TRBD2. J lost 2 bases, V lost 1 base, and 12 bases had no gene match. This CDR3 is 18 amino acids long. Germline V gives CDR1 DFQATT, CDR2 SNEGSKA (reference sequence). The CDR3 reads CSARGASGGGAATDTQYF. The CDR3 DNA reads as TGCAGTGCTAGAGGGGCTAGCGGGGGCGGGGCGGCCACAGATACGCAGTATTTT.

This clonotype was detected a few times. The rearrangement joins TRBV7-8 to TRBJ2-5; 11 positions match TRBD2. CDR1 and CDR2 (germline): SGHVS, FQNEAQ. With V trimmed by 5 bases and J by 4 bases, 3 bases remained unmatched. This CDR3 contains 14 residues. The CDR3 coding sequence is TGTGCCAGCAGCAATCTAGCGGGAGGAGAGACCCAGTACTTC. Its protein is CASSNLAGGETQYF.

This clonotype was observed a handful of times. The V gene is TRBV2, the J gene TRBJ2-1; D is possibly TRBD2 (6 bases). Trimming cost V 6 bases and J 8 bases, with 17 bases left between them. This CDR3 comprises 14 residues. Germline CDR1 reads SNHLY; CDR2 reads FYNNEI. The CDR3 DNA reads as TGTGCCAGCAGGGACGGGACTGCCCCCGATGAGCAGTTCTTC. Translating it yields CASRDGTAPDEQFF.

This clonotype was detected once. The V call is TRBV5-4, the J call TRBJ2-5, with 12 bases matching TRBD2. With 5 bases clipped from V and 0 bases from J, the junction kept 5 bases outside the gene matches. There are 16 residues in the CDR3. Germline V gives CDR1 SGHNT, CDR2 YYREEE (reference sequence). CDR3 coding DNA: TGTGCCAGCAGTTACGGACTAGCGGGACACCAAGAGACCCAGTACTTC. Translated: CASSYGLAGHQETQYF.

This chain uses TRBV27 with TRBJ2-5, with 7 nucleotides matching TRBD2. The CDR3 spans 15 residues. Germline CDR1 is MNHEY and CDR2 is SMNVEV (reference sequence). The V gene end was trimmed by 3 bases and the J gene end by 0 bases; junction bases not matched to a gene: 4. CDR3 loop: CASSLEAGYQETQYF. In DNA, the CDR3 is TGTGCCAGCAGTTTGGAAGCGGGGTACCAAGAGACCCAGTACTTC.

V gene TRBV6-6 combines with J gene TRBJ2-1; 13 bases line up with TRBD2. V lost 10 bases, J lost 7 bases, and 7 bases stayed unmatched. Looked up from germline, CDR1 is MNHNY and CDR2 is SVGAGI (reference sequence). There are 14 residues in the CDR3. The chain's CDR3 is CATHGTSGKNEQFF. CDR3 nucleotide sequence: TGTGCCACCCATGGGACTAGCGGGAAGAATGAGCAGTTCTTC.

This clonotype was counted between two and nine times. The CDR3 reads CASSYWSTGLYEQYF. The CDR3 DNA is TGTGCCAGCAGTTACTGGAGCACCGGCCTCTACGAGCAGTACTTC. This sequence joins TRBV6-2 or TRBV6-3 and TRBJ2-7; unclear D gene. The CDR3 sequence is 15 residues long. Germline assignment: CDR1 MNHEY and CDR2 SVGEGT. V lost 1 base, J lost 3 bases, and 13 bases lay in between.

The V call is TRBV4-1, the J call TRBJ2-2, with 7 bases matching TRBD1. With 0 bases clipped from V and 7 bases from J, the junction kept 5 bases outside the gene matches. This CDR3 is 15 amino acids long. The germline V gene has CDR1 MGHRA and CDR2 YSYEKL. Here the CDR3 DNA reads TGCGCCAGCAGCCAAGATAGCAGGGGGTTCGGGGAGCTGTTTTTT. Protein sequence: CASSQDSRGFGELFF.

This clonotype was picked up many times. J is TRBJ2-3 and V is TRBV15, with 12 positions matching TRBD2. The germline gives CDR1 LNHNV, CDR2 YYDKDF (reference sequence). The length of the CDR3 is 16 residues. After removal of 5 bases from V and 4 bases from J, the junction contained 7 bases not matched to a gene. DNA for the CDR3: TGTGCCACCAGCCGGGGGACTAGCGGGTTTGCAGATACGCAGTATTTT. Amino acid sequence: CATSRGTSGFADTQYF.

Comment on this clonotype: One end of the junction is discordant with germline, which a read error may explain. V gene TRBV4-2 combines with J gene TRBJ2-7; D is possibly TRBD2 (6 bases). This CDR3 has 18 amino acids. CDR1 is LGHNA, CDR2 YNFKEQ, per germline. The CDR3 here is CASSQENVRGGYSYEQNF. The CDR3 nucleotides are TGTGCCAGCAGCCAAGAGAACGTGAGGGGAGGCTACTCCTACGAGCAGAACTTC.

The chain links TRBV12-3 or TRBV12-4 to TRBJ2-3; D call uncertain. Deletions cut 6 bases from V and 2 bases from J, with 12 bases between. There are 14 residues in the CDR3. For the CDR3, the DNA is TGTGCCAGCAGGGTGGCAAGCCCCACAGATACGCAGTATTTT. Protein sequence: CASRVASPTDTQYF.

This clonotype was observed a single time. The CDR3 here is CASSYSFMNGSYGYTF. Written as DNA, the CDR3 is TGTGCCAGCAGTTACTCGTTTATGAATGGTTCCTATGGCTACACCTTC. The chain uses TRBV6-5 and TRBJ1-2; D not resolved. This CDR3 comprises 16 residues. Trimming shortened V by 0 bases and J by 4 bases, and 15 bases separated the two germline ends. Per germline, CDR1 MNHEY and CDR2 SVGAGI.

The CDR3 nucleotides are TGTGCCAGCAGCGTAGCGGAGCGGGGTTACCAAGAGACCCAGTACTTC. Translating gives CASSVAERGYQETQYF. The chain combines TRBV9 with TRBJ2-5, with 7 positions matching TRBD2. V dropped 0 bases and J dropped 0; count of bases not matched to a gene: 5. Per germline, CDR1 SGDLS and CDR2 YYNGEE. The CDR3 sequence is 16 residues long.

Written as DNA, the CDR3 is TGTGCCAGCAGCAAACCGGGACAGGGGTCCGAGCAGTACTTC. Translation gives CASSKPGQGSEQYF. The gene calls are TRBV3-1 and TRBJ2-5, with 10 bases identical to TRBD1. The DNA end is a closer match to TRBJ2-7, so the J assignment may be wrong. The length of the CDR3 is 14 residues. Germline CDR1 reads LGHDT; CDR2 reads YNNKEL (reference sequence).

Comment on this clonotype: This may be a read error, as it is one base from a much larger clone. The chain is built from TRBV5-1 and TRBJ1-2; no firm D call. From germline, CDR1 is SGHRS and CDR2 YFSETQ. Trimming removed 0 bases from V and 6 bases from J, with 15 bases in between. The CDR3 totals 15 residues. The CDR3, as DNA: TGCGCCAGCAGCTTGGGAGCCAAGGGATACAATGGCTACACCTTC. Protein sequence: CASSLGAKGYNGYTF.

The chain combines TRBV7-9 with TRBJ2-7; 7 bases match TRBD1. Germline V gene data show CDR1 as SEHNR and CDR2 as FQNEAQ (reference sequence). V was clipped by 6 bases and J by 5 bases; unmatched bases: 4. The length of the CDR3 is 12 residues. Here the CDR3 reads CASSQGVNEQYF. The CDR3 nucleotides are TGTGCCAGCAGTCAGGGGGTAAACGAGCAGTACTTC. Looking up the rest from reference TRBV7-9 and TRBJ2-7 gives the full variable domain: DTGVSQNPRHKITKRGQNVTFRCDPISEHNRLYWYRQTLGQGPEFLTYFQNEAQLEKSRLLSDRFSAERPKGSFSTLEIQRTEQGDSAMYLCASSQGVNEQYFGPGTRLTVT.

The chain couples TRBV7-2 to TRBJ2-2, with 11 bases aligning to TRBD2. The CDR3 loop spans 19 amino acids. The V gene end was trimmed by 0 bases and the J gene end by 0 bases; junction bases not matched to a gene: 6. Germline V lookup: CDR1 SGHTA, CDR2 FQGNSA. The DNA for the CDR3 is TGTGCCAGCAGCTTAGCGTGGCTAGCGGGAGGCACGAACACCGGGGAGCTGTTTTTT. Protein: CASSLAWLAGGTNTGELFF. Looking up the rest from reference TRBV7-2 and TRBJ2-2 gives the full variable domain: GAGVSQSPSNKVTEKGKDVELRCDPISGHTALYWYRQSLGQGLEFLIYFQGNSAPDKSGLPSDRFSAERTGGSVSTLTIQRTQQEDSAVYLCASSLAWLAGGTNTGELFFGEGSRLTVL.

In this sample, this clonotype turned up a few times. The chain couples TRBV12-3 or TRBV12-4 to TRBJ2-4; the D call may be TRBD1 or TRBD2 (5 bases each). The V gene lost 6 bases and the J gene lost 13 bases, with 13 bases spanning the gap. The CDR3 runs to 11 residues. Written as DNA, the CDR3 is TGTGCCAGCAGCGGGACCTCGGAGCAGTACTTC. Translating it yields CASSGTSEQYF.

The V gene is TRBV4-1, the J gene TRBJ2-7; 12 bases map to TRBD2. CDR3 size: 18 residues. Germline lookup yields CDR1 MGHRA and CDR2 YSYEKL. V lost 4 bases to trimming and J lost 3 bases; unmatched junction nucleotides: 13. The CDR3 DNA reads TGCGCCAGCAGCCCCCTAGGGACTAGCGGGTCTTTAGACTACGAGCAGTACTTC. It is translated as CASSPLGTSGSLDYEQYF.

A note on this clonotype: A read error may be the cause here, since a much bigger clone is one base away. This chain joins TRBV29-1 and TRBJ1-1; weak D call: TRBD1 (5 bases). This CDR3 is 12 amino acids long. Germline CDR1 and CDR2: SQVTM and ANQGSEA. V gave up 4 bases and J gave up 1 base, with 7 bases separating them. As DNA, the CDR3 is TGCAGCGTTGGGGGGGAGAACACTGAAGCTTTCTTT. Amino acids: CSVGGENTEAFF.

The CDR3 region is CASSLGRRSQETQYF. CDR3 nucleotides: TGTGCCAGCAGCTTGGGTAGGAGGTCCCAAGAGACCCAGTACTTC. J is TRBJ2-5 and V is TRBV5-6; the D gene is possibly TRBD2 (5 bases). CDR3 length equals 15 residues. Germline V CDR1 and CDR2: SGHDT, YYEEEE. Trimming pared 0 bases from V and 1 base from J, leaving 10 bases between. The full variable domain, its missing parts supplied by reference TRBV5-6 and TRBJ2-5, is DAGVTQSPTHLIKTRGQQVTLRCSPKSGHDTVSWYQQALGQGPQFIFQYYEEEERQRGNFPDRFSGHQFPNYSSELNVNALLLGDSALYLCASSLGRRSQETQYFGPGTRLLVL.

The chain recombines TRBV28 with TRBJ1-4, with D possibly matching TRBD1 (6 bases). CDR3 length equals 16 residues. Trimming removed 6 bases from V and 7 bases from J, with 21 bases in between. The V gene's germline CDR1 is MDHEN and CDR2 SYDVKM. Here the CDR3 DNA reads TGTGCCAGCAGCCCAGGGGTCGGGGGTCGGCTTGAAAAACTGTTTTTT. It is translated as CASSPGVGGRLEKLFF. Drawing the rest from reference TRBV28 and TRBJ1-4, the complete variable domain is DVKVTQSSRYLVKRTGEKVFLECVQDMDHENMFWYRQDPGLGLRLIYFSYDVKMKEKGDIPEGYSVSREKKERFSLILESASTNQTSMYLCASSPGVGGRLEKLFFGSGTQLSVL.

This sequence joins TRBV25-1 and TRBJ2-7, with TRBD2 matching over 7 bases. V was clipped by 2 bases and J by 7 bases; unmatched bases: 2. The CDR3 contains 12 residues. The V gene's germline CDR1 is MGHDK and CDR2 SYGVNS. The CDR3 DNA reads TGTGCCAGCAGTGAACAGGGAGGGGAGCAGTACTTC. Residues: CASSEQGGEQYF.

The genes are TRBV28 and TRBJ2-5; 8 bases agree with TRBD1. The length of the CDR3 is 15 residues. The junction had 9 bases not matched to a gene; V was cut back by 6 bases and J by 3 bases. Germline V gene lookup returns CDR1 MDHEN and CDR2 SYDVKM. The chain's CDR3 is CASRPTGTGEETQYF. DNA for the CDR3: TGTGCCAGCAGACCAACCGGGACAGGAGAAGAGACCCAGTACTTC. Full variable domain (rest looked up from reference TRBV28 and TRBJ2-5): DVKVTQSSRYLVKRTGEKVFLECVQDMDHENMFWYRQDPGLGLRLIYFSYDVKMKEKGDIPEGYSVSREKKERFSLILESASTNQTSMYLCASRPTGTGEETQYFGPGTRLLVL.

The V and J genes are TRBV7-2 and TRBJ2-3, with 7 positions matching TRBD2. The CDR3 spans 14 residues. V shed 3 bases, J shed 5 bases, and the junction held 5 bases outside the gene matches. Germline loops: CDR1 SGHTA, CDR2 FQGNSA. The CDR3, as DNA: TGTGCCAGCAGCTTTAGCGGGCGAGTAGATACGCAGTATTTT. This sequence encodes CASSFSGRVDTQYF.

The gene calls are TRBV27 and TRBJ2-7; 12 bases match TRBD2. With 5 bases clipped from V and 11 bases from J, the junction kept 10 bases outside the gene matches. CDR1 and CDR2 from the germline V gene are MNHEY and SMNVEV (reference sequence). CDR3 length equals 14 residues. The CDR3 DNA is TGTGCCAGCAGTGTAACTAGCGGGAGGCCCCGGGAGTACTTC. Translation: CASSVTSGRPREYF.

The rearrangement joins TRBV12-3 or TRBV12-4 to TRBJ2-1, with D possibly called TRBD1 or TRBD2 (5 bases each). The length of the CDR3 is 14 residues. V gave up 5 bases and J gave up 9 bases, with 17 bases separating them. CDR3 sequence: CASSAGTLASEQFF. DNA for the CDR3: TGTGCCAGCAGTGCTGGGACCCTCGCCAGTGAGCAGTTCTTC.